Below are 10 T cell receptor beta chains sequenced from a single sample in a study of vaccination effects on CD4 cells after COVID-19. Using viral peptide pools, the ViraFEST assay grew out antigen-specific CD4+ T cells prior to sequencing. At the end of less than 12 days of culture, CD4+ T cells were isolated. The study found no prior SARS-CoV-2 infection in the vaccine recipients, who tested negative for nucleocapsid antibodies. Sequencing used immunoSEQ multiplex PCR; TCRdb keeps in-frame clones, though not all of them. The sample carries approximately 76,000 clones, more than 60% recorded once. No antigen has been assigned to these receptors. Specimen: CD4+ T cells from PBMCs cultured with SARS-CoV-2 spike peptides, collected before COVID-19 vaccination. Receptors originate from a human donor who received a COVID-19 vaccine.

The CDR3 loop reads CASRETGNTEAFF. CDR3 nucleotides: TGTGCCAGCAGAGAGACGGGGAACACTGAAGCTTTCTTT. The gene calls are TRBV5-4 and TRBJ1-1; D remains ambiguous. The CDR3 consists of 13 residues. The germline V gene encodes CDR1 SGHNT and CDR2 YYREEE (reference sequence). Trimming cost V 5 bases and J 1 base, with 9 bases left between them.

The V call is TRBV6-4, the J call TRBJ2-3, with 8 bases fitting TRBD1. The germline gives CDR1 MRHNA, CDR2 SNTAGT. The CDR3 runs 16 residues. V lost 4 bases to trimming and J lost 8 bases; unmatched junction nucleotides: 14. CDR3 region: CASSALGQGSLSTQYF. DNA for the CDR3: TGTGCCAGCAGTGCTTTAGGACAGGGAAGTCTCTCTACGCAGTATTTT.

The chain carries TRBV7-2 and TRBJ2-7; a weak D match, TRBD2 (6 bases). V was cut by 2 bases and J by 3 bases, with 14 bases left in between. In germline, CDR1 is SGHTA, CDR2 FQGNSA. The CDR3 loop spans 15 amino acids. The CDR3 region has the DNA TGTGCCAGCAGCTTAAGCGGAGGGGCGTTCTACGAGCAGTACGTC. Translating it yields CASSLSGGAFYEQYV.

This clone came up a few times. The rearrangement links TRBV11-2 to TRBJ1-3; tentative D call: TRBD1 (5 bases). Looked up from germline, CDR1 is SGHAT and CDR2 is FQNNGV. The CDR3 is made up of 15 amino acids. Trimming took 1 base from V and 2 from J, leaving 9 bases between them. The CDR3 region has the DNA TGTGCCAGCAGCTTAGTAAGAGGGGCTGGAAACACCATATATTTT. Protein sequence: CASSLVRGAGNTIYF.

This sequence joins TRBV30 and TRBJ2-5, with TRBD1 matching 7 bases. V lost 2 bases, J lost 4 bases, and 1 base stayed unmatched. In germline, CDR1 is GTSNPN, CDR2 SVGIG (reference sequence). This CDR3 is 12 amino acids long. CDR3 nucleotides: TGTGCCTGGAGTAGGGGGCGAGAGACCCAGTACTTC. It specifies CAWSRGRETQYF. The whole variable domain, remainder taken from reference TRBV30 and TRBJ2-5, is SQTIHQWPATLVQPVGSPLSLECTVEGTSNPNLYWYRQAAGRGLQLLFYSVGIGQISSEVPQNLSASRPQDRQFILSSKKLLLSDSGFYLCAWSRGRETQYFGPGTRLLVL.

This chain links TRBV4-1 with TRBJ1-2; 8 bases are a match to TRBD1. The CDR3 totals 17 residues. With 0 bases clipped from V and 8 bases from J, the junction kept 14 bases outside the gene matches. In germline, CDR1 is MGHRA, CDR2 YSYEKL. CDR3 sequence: CASSQDGIQGAFKGYTF. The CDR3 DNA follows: TGCGCCAGCAGCCAAGATGGCATCCAGGGGGCGTTTAAAGGCTACACCTTC.

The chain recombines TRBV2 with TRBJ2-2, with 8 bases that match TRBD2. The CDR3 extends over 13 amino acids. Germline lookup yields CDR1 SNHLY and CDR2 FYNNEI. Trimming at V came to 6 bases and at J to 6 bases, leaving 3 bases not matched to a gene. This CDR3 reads CASRRTSPGELFF. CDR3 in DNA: TGTGCCAGCAGGAGGACTAGCCCCGGGGAGCTGTTTTTT.

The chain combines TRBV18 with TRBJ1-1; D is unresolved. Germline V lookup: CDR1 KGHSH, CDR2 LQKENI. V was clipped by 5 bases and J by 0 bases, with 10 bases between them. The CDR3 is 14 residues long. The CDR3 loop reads CASSEGGMNTEAFF. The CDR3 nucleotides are TGTGCCAGCTCAGAAGGAGGGATGAACACTGAAGCTTTCTTT.

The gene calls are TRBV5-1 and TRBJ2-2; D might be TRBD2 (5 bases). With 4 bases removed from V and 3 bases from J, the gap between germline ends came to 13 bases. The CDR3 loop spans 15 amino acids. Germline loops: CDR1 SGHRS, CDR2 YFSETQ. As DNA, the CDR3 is TGCGCCAGCAGCACCGCGACTACTTACACCGGGGAGCTGTTTTTT. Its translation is CASSTATTYTGELFF.

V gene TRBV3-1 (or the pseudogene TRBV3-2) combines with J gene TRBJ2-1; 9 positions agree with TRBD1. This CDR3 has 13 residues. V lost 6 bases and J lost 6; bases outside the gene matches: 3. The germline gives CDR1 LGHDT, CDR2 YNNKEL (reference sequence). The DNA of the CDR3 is TGTGCCAGCAGGGGACAGGGTTTCAATGAGCAGTTCTTC. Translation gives CASRGQGFNEQFF.